The rows below give T cell receptor beta chains drawn from one sample of a study of T cell responses to AZD1222 COVID-19 vaccine. Profiled with immunoSEQ multiplex PCR; TCRdb holds only in-frame clones, not every one. The sample yields approximately 180,000 clones, 90% seen once. Sequenced here: peripheral blood, sampled on day 0 of AZD1222 vaccination. These TCRs come from an adult in good health. Each CDR3 is given without its conserved first and last residue. The order of the fields is J gene, V gene, clone size, CDR3 protein. A clone size is listed for some rows: how often the clone was seen (once, few, many), or a class if it is expanded.

J gene: TRBJ2-5; V gene: TRBV7-2; clone size: once; CDR3 protein: ASRRGTQETQY
J gene: TRBJ2-1; V gene: TRBV13; clone size: -; CDR3 protein: ASTRSGGAYNEQF
J gene: TRBJ2-3; V gene: TRBV6-5; clone size: -; CDR3 protein: ASSTTGLADTQY
J gene: TRBJ2-1; V gene: TRBV7-2; clone size: -; CDR3 protein: ASSTGLAGGGEQF
J gene: TRBJ2-4; V gene: TRBV7-2; clone size: -; CDR3 protein: ASSSGTGRGNIQY
J gene: TRBJ2-7; V gene: TRBV7-2; clone size: -; CDR3 protein: ASSLGATKHEQY
J gene: TRBJ2-3; V gene: TRBV11-1; clone size: -; CDR3 protein: ASSPFDPTSTDTQY
J gene: TRBJ1-2; V gene: TRBV7-2; clone size: -; CDR3 protein: ASSPGALGTNYGYT
J gene: TRBJ2-3; V gene: TRBV5-4; clone size: -; CDR3 protein: ASSLDLLSTDTQY
J gene: TRBJ2-7; V gene: TRBV27; clone size: -; CDR3 protein: ASSLKPTGSYEQY
J gene: TRBJ2-7; V gene: TRBV4-3; clone size: few; CDR3 protein: ASSQGPGAQHEQY
J gene: TRBJ2-1; V gene: TRBV11-3; clone size: -; CDR3 protein: ASSLGLPWEDNEQF
J gene: TRBJ2-3; V gene: TRBV19; clone size: -; CDR3 protein: ASKSRDCQPADTQY